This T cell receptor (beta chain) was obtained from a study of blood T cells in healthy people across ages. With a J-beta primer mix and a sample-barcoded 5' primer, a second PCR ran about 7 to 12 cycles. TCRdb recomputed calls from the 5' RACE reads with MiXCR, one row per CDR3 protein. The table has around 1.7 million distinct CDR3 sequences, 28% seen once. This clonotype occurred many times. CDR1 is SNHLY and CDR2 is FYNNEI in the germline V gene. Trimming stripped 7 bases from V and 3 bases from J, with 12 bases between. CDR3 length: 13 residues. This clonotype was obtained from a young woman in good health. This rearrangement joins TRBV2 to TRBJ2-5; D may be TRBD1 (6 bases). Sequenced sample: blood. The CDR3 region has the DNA TGTGCCAGCACCCTCGACAGGAAAGAGACCCAGTACTTC. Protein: CASTLDRKETQYF.